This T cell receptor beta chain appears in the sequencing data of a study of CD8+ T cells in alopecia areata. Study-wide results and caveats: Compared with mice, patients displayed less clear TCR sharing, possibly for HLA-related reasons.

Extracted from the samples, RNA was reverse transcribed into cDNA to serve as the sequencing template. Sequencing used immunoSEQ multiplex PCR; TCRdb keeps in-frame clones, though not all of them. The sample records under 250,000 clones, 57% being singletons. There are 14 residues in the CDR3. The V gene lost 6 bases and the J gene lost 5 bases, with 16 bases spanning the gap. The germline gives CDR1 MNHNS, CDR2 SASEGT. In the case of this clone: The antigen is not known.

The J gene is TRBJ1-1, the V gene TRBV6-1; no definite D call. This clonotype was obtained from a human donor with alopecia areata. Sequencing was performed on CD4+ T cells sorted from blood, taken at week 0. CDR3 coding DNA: TGTGCCAGCAGCCGAGATGGGGTGTGGACTGAAGCTTTCTTT. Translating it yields CASSRDGVWTEAFF.